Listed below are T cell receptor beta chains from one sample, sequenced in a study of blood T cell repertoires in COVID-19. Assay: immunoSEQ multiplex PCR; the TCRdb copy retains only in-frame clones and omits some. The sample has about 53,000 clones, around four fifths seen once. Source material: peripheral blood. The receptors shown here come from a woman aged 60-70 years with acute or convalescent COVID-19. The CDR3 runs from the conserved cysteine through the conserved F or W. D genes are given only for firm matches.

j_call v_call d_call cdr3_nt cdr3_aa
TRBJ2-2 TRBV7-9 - TGTGCCAGCAGCTTAGGTCTACAGGGTAACACCGGGGAGCTGTTTTTT CASSLGLQGNTGELFF
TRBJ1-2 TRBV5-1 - TGCGCCAGCACGGAACACTATAACTATGGCTACACCTTC CASTEHYNYGYTF
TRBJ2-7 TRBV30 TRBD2 TGTGCCTGGAGATCGGGAGGGCCTGTCGGCGAGCAGTACTTC CAWRSGGPVGEQYF
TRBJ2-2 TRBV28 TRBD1 TGTGCCAGCAGTTTTCCGGGACAGGGGAACACCGGGGAGCTGTTTTTT CASSFPGQGNTGELFF
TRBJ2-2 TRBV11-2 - TGTGCCAGCAGCTTAGTTGGCGGCTCGAACACCGGGGAGCTGTTTTTT CASSLVGGSNTGELFF
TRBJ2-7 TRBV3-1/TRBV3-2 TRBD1 TGTGCCAGCAGCCAAAGGAGGGGCCGACAGGGGGAGTTCGAGCAGTACTTC CASSQRRGRQGEFEQYF
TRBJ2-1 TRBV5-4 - TGTGCCAGCAGCTTGGGGGAGGCCGGGTACAATGAGCAGTTCTTC CASSLGEAGYNEQFF
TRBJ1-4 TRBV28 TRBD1 TGTGCCAGCAGCTACTCCGGGACAGGCCCAACCATAAATGAAAAACTGTTTTTT CASSYSGTGPTINEKLFF
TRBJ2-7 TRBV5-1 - TGCGCCAGCAGCTTGGGAGAACGATCCTACGAGCAGTACTTC CASSLGERSYEQYF
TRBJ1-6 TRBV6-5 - TGTGCCAGCAGTTACTCGCCGGTCTCACCCCTCCACTTT CASSYSPVSPLHF
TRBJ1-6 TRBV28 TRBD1 TGTGCCAGCAGAAGACAGGGGTTGCATTCACCCCTCCACTTT CASRRQGLHSPLHF
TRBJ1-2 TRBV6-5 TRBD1 TGTGCCAGCACCTTAAGACAGGGATCCTTAGGTGGCTACACCTTC CASTLRQGSLGGYTF
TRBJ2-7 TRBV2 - TGTGCCAGCAGCGGGGGCAGGGGGACCTACGAGCAGTACTTC CASSGGRGTYEQYF
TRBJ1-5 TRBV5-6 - TGTGCCAGCAGCTTCGGAGGTACGGTCAGTCAGCCCCAGCATTTT CASSFGGTVSQPQHF
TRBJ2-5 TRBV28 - TGTGCCAGCAGCGCAGGTATAACGTATTACTTC CASSAGITYYF
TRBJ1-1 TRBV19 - TGTGCCAGTAAGAAAGTTCAGGGGCTCCTATCGAACACTGAAGCTTTCTTT CASKKVQGLLSNTEAFF
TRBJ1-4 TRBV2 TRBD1 TGTGCCAGCAGGAGGGACAGGAATGAAAAACTGTTTTTT CASRRDRNEKLFF
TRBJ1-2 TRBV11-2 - TGTGCCAGCAGCTTAGTGGGCCAGCTTGGCTATGGCTACACCTTC CASSLVGQLGYGYTF
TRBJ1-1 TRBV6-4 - TGTGCCAGCAGTACGAGGAGGGGCACTGAAGCTTTCTTT CASSTRRGTEAFF
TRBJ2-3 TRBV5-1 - TGCGCCAGCAGCTTTGATACGCGCGGGGCCGCAGATACGCAGTATTTT CASSFDTRGAADTQYF
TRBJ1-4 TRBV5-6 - TGTGCCAGCAGCCCGTATGACAGCTTCAATGAAAAACTGTTTTTT CASSPYDSFNEKLFF
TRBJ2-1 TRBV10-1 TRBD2 TGCGCCAGCAGTCCACAATCTACTAGCGGGAGCTCCTACAATGAGCAGTTCTTC CASSPQSTSGSSYNEQFF
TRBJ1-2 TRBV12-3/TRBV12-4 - TGTGCCAGCAGTTTATCCTGGGCTGGCTACACCTTC CASSLSWAGYTF
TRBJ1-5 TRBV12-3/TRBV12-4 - TGTGCCAGCCAAAAACGAGGTTTGCCCCAGCATTTT CASQKRGLPQHF
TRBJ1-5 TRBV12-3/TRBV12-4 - TGTGCCAGCAGTTATAGCAATCAGTCCCAGCATTTT CASSYSNQSQHF
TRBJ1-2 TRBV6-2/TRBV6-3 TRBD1 TGTGCCAGCAGCCACGACAGGGTCGGCCAGGACACCTTC CASSHDRVGQDTF
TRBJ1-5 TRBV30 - TGTGCCTGGAGTACCAGGGAAAATCAGCCCCAGCATTTT CAWSTRENQPQHF
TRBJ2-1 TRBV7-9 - TGTGCCAGCGACCTCGGCAGGAAACTCTACAATGAGCAGTTCTTC CASDLGRKLYNEQFF